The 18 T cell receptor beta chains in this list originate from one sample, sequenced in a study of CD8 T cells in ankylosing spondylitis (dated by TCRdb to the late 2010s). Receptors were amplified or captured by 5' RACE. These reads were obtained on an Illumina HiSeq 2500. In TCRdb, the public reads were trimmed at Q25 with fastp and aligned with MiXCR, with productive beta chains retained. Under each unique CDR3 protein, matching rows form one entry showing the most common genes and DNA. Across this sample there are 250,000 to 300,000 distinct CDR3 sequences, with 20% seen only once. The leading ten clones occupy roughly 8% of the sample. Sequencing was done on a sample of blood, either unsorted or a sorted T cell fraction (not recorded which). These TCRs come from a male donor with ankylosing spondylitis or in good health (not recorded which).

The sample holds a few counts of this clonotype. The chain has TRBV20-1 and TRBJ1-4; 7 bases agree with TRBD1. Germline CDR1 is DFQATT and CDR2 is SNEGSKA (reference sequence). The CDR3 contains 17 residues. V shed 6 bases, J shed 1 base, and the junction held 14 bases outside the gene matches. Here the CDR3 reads CSAKPPLGQRTNEKLFF. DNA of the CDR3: TGCAGTGCCAAGCCTCCCTTGGGACAGAGAACTAATGAAAAACTGTTTTTT.

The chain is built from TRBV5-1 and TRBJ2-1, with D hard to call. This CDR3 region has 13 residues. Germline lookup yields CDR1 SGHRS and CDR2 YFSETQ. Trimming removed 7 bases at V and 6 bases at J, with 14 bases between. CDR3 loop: CASREKLTNEQFF. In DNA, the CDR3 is TGCGCCAGCCGCGAGAAGCTGACCAATGAGCAGTTCTTC. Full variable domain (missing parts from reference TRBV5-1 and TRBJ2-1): KAGVTQTPRYLIKTRGQQVTLSCSPISGHRSVSWYQQTPGQGLQFLFEYFSETQRNKGNFPGRFSGRQFSNSRSEMNVSTLELGDSALYLCASREKLTNEQFFGPGTRLTVL.

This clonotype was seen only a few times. The CDR3: CASSSSGYYGYTF. The CDR3 nucleotides are TGTGCCAGCAGTTCCTCTGGGTACTATGGCTACACCTTC. V usage is TRBV12-3 or TRBV12-4 and J usage is TRBJ1-2, with unresolved D. This CDR3 spans 13 amino acids. With 4 bases removed from V and 3 bases from J, the gap between germline ends came to 9 bases.

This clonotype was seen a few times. The CDR3 sequence: CATGGPTGTEAFF. The CDR3 DNA follows: TGTGCCACCGGAGGTCCGACGGGCACTGAAGCTTTCTTT. The rearrangement joins TRBV2 to TRBJ1-1, with D unresolved. V shed 10 bases and J shed 4 bases, with 16 bases lying between them. The CDR3 is 13 amino acids. The germline V gene has CDR1 SNHLY and CDR2 FYNNEI.

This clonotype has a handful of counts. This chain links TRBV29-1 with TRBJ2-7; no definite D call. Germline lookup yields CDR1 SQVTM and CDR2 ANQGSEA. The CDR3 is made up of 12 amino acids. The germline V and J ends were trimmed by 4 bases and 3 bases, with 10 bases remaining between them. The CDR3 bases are TGCAGCGTTGTGACTGATCTCTACGAGCAGTACGTC. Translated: CSVVTDLYEQYV.

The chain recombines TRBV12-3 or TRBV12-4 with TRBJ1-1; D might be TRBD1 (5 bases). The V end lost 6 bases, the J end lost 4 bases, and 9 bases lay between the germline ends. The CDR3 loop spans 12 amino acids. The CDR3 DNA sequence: TGTGCCAGCAGGACAGAAACCACTGAAGCTTTCTTT. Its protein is CASRTETTEAFF.

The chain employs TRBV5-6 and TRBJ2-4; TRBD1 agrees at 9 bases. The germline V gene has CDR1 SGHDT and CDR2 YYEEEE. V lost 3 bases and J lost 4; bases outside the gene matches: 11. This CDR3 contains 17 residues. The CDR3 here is CASSSLMKDRGKNIQYF. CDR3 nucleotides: TGTGCCAGCAGCTCTCTGATGAAGGACAGGGGTAAAAACATTCAGTACTTC. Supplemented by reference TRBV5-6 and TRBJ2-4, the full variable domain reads DAGVTQSPTHLIKTRGQQVTLRCSPKSGHDTVSWYQQALGQGPQFIFQYYEEEERQRGNFPDRFSGHQFPNYSSELNVNALLLGDSALYLCASSSLMKDRGKNIQYFGAGTRLSVL.

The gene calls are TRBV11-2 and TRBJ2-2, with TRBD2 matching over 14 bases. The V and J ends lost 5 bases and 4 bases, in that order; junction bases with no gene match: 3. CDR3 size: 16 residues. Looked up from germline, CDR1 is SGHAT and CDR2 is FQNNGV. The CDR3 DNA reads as TGTGCCAGCAGCGAGACTAGCGGGAGGGTCACCGGGGAGCTGTTTTTT. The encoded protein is CASSETSGRVTGELFF.

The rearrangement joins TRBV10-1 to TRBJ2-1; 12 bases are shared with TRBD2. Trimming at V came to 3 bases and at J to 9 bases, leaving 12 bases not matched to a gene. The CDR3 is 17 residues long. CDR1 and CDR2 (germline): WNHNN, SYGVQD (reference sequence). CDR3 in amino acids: CASSDSNLAGGPGEQFF. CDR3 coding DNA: TGCGCCAGCAGTGACTCGAATCTAGCGGGAGGGCCTGGTGAGCAGTTCTTC.

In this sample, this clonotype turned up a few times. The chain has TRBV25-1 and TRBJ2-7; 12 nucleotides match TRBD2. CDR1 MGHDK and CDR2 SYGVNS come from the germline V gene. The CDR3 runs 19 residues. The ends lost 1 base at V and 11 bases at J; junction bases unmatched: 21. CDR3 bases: TGTGCCAGCAGTGAATTGTCGGACAATGTGGGGCTGACTAGCGGGAGAGAGTACGTC. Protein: CASSELSDNVGLTSGREYV.

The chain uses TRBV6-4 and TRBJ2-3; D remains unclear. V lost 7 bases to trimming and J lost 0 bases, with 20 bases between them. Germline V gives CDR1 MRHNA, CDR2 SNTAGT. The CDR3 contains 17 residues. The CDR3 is CASILPYSVTSTDTQYF. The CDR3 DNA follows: TGTGCCAGCATCCTTCCCTACAGCGTCACTAGCACAGATACGCAGTATTTT.

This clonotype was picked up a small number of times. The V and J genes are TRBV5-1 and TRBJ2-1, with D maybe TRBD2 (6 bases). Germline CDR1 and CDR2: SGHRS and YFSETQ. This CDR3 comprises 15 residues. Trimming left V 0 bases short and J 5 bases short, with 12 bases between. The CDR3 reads CASSLAGTSNNEQFF. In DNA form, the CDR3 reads TGCGCCAGCAGCTTGGCCGGGACTTCGAACAATGAGCAGTTCTTC.

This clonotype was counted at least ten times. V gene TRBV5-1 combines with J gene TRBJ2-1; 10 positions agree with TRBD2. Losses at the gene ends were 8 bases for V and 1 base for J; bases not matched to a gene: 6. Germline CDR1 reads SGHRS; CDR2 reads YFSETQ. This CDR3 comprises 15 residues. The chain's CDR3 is CASRISGGSYNEQFF. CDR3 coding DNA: TGCGCCAGTCGCATTAGCGGGGGGTCCTACAATGAGCAGTTCTTC.

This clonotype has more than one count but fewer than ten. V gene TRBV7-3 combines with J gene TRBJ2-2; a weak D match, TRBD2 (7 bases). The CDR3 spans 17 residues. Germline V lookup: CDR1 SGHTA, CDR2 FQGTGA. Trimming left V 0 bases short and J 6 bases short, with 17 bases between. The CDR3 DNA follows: TGTGCCAGCAGCTTAACGGGGGCGGGAGTTAATGCCGGGGAGCTGTTTTTT. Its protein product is CASSLTGAGVNAGELFF.

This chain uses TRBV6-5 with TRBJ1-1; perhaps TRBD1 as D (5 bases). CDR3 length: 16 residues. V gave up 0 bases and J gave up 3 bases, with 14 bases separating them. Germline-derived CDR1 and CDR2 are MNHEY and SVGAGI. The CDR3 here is CASSYSITGGDTEAFF. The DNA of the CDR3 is TGTGCCAGCAGTTACTCGATCACGGGGGGGGACACTGAAGCTTTCTTT.

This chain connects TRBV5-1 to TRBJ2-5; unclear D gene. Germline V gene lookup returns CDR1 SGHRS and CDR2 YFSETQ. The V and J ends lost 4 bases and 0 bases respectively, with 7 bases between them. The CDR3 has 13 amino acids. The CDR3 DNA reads TGCGCCAGCAGCCCCCGGAACCAAGAGACCCAGTACTTC. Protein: CASSPRNQETQYF.

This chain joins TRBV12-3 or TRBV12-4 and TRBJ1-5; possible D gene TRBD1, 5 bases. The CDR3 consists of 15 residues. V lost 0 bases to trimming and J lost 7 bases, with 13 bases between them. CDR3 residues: CASSLAGQPQQPQHF. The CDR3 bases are TGTGCCAGCAGTTTAGCGGGGCAACCCCAGCAGCCCCAGCATTTT.

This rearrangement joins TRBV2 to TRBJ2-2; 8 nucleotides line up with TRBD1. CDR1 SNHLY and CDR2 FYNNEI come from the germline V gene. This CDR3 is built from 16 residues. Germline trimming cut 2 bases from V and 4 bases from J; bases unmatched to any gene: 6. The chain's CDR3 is CASSEPRGLATGELFF. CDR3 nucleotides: TGTGCCAGCAGTGAACCCAGGGGGCTTGCCACCGGGGAGCTGTTTTTT. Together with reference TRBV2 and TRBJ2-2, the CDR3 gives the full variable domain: EPEVTQTPSHQVTQMGQEVILRCVPISNHLYFYWYRQILGQKVEFLVSFYNNEISEKSEIFDDQFSVERPDGSNFTLKIRSTKLEDSAMYFCASSEPRGLATGELFFGEGSRLTVL.